What follows are 19 T cell receptor beta chains derived from one specimen sequenced in a study of cytomegalovirus exposure and HLA in healthy donors. Use of 60 Vbeta and 13 Jbeta primers characterized the PCR. TCRdb's table, derived via immunoSEQ multiplex PCR, lists solely in-frame clones and lacks some. The top ten clones hold 13% to 15% of a sample with about 96,000 clones, about four fifths of them seen once. The sample comprised PBMCs. These receptors came from a woman aged 70-85 years in good health and CMV-seropositive.

The chain couples TRBV5-6 to TRBJ2-2; 9 bases are a match to TRBD1. Trimming took 4 bases from V and 5 from J; bases not matched to a gene: 6. The CDR3 extends over 15 amino acids. Germline assignment: CDR1 SGHDT and CDR2 YYEEEE. CDR3 in amino acids: CASSGGTGWTGELFF. CDR3 in DNA: TGTGCCAGCAGCGGGGGGACAGGGTGGACCGGGGAGCTGTTTTTT.

The J gene is TRBJ1-1, the V gene TRBV19, with 10 bases matching TRBD1. With V trimmed by 7 bases and J by 3 bases, 17 bases remained unmatched. Germline V gene data show CDR1 as LNHDA and CDR2 as SQIVND (reference sequence). This CDR3 spans 18 amino acids. The chain's CDR3 is CASTTPGQGPRGYTEAFF. The DNA of the CDR3 is TGTGCCAGTACCACCCCGGGACAGGGGCCCCGTGGCTACACTGAAGCTTTCTTT.

This clone has only one observation. One end of the junction is discordant with germline, which a read error may explain. The V gene is TRBV7-9, the J gene TRBJ2-1; 10 positions agree with TRBD2. CDR3 length equals 18 residues. Per germline, CDR1 SEHNR and CDR2 FQNEAQ (reference sequence). CDR3 DNA sequence: TGTTCCAGCAGGGCCAATCCCGGGACTAGCGTTGTGGACAATGAGCAGTTCTTC. Amino acids: CSSRANPGTSVVDNEQFF.

This clone was recorded a few times. The chain has TRBV5-1 and TRBJ2-3; 8 bases match TRBD1. CDR1 and CDR2 (germline): SGHRS, YFSETQ. Trimming removed 5 bases from V and 5 bases from J; junction bases left unmatched: 10. The CDR3 has 15 amino acids. CDR3 nucleotide sequence: TGCGCCAGCAGTTTGACAGGGGCTCAAGGAGATACGCAGTATTTT. Protein product: CASSLTGAQGDTQYF.

This clone was detected once. The chain links TRBV28 to TRBJ2-7; possibly TRBD1 for D (6 bases). V lost 2 bases and J lost 2, with 13 bases in between. The CDR3 runs 15 residues. CDR1 MDHEN and CDR2 SYDVKM come from the germline V gene. The CDR3 region has the DNA TGTGCCAGCAGTTTAGCTGCTACAGGGACCTACGAGCAGTACTTC. Translation: CASSLAATGTYEQYF.

The V gene is TRBV6-5, the J gene TRBJ1-2; possibly TRBD1 for D (5 bases). CDR3 length: 14 residues. V was trimmed by 6 bases and J by 3 bases, leaving 14 bases between them. Germline loops: CDR1 MNHEY, CDR2 SVGAGI. The CDR3 region is CASRQMGGDYGYTF. In DNA, the CDR3 is TGTGCCAGCAGACAAATGGGGGGGGACTATGGCTACACCTTC.

J is TRBJ2-7 and V is TRBV7-8; 9 bases are shared with TRBD1. The J segment lost 3 bases and the V segment lost 4 bases, leaving 4 bases of the junction unmatched. This CDR3 contains 14 residues. Germline V gene sequence: CDR1 SGHVS, CDR2 FQNEAQ. The CDR3 nucleotides are TGTGCCAGCAGCTCCCAGGGACAGGGCTACGAGCAGTACTTC. Protein product: CASSSQGQGYEQYF.

The CDR3 DNA reads as TGTGCCAGCAGTGAATCAACGGGACAGGGCATTGGCTATGGCTACACCTTC. It yields the protein CASSESTGQGIGYGYTF. This chain links TRBV25-1 with TRBJ1-2; 9 nucleotides line up with TRBD1. CDR3 length equals 17 residues. Germline V gene sequence: CDR1 MGHDK, CDR2 SYGVNS. J gave up 4 bases and V 1 base, and 10 bases lay outside the gene matches.

This chain connects TRBV27 to TRBJ2-1, with D possibly TRBD1 on 5 matching bases. Between the trimmed V and J ends, which lost 6 bases and 6 bases, there was a span of 18 bases. The CDR3 covers 15 residues. In germline, CDR1 is MNHEY, CDR2 SMNVEV (reference sequence). CDR3 DNA: TGTGCCAGCAGCTTCCCGGGCCTGGGGCTCAATGAGCAGTTCTTC. This translates into CASSFPGLGLNEQFF.

The chain couples TRBV2 to TRBJ1-4, with D hard to call. Germline V gene sequence: CDR1 SNHLY, CDR2 FYNNEI. Trimming left V 4 bases short and J 3 bases short, with 21 bases between. This CDR3 has 18 amino acids. The CDR3 DNA reads as TGTGCCAGCAGTGGTGATGGCGGTCCCCCATTAGCTAATGAAAAACTGTTTTTT. As protein: CASSGDGGPPLANEKLFF.

The rearrangement links TRBV6-5 to TRBJ2-1, with 15 bases fitting TRBD2. This CDR3 comprises 15 residues. CDR1 and CDR2 (germline): MNHEY, SVGAGI. With 7 bases clipped from V and 7 bases from J, the junction kept 5 bases outside the gene matches. The CDR3 is CASTTGLAGGNEQFF. CDR3 nucleotides: TGTGCCAGCACCACGGGACTAGCGGGGGGAAATGAGCAGTTCTTC.

This chain connects TRBV14 to TRBJ2-2; tentatively, D is TRBD2 (6 bases). The CDR3 sequence is 14 residues long. Trimming took off 10 bases at V and 2 bases at J, with 14 bases between the two ends. Germline values: CDR1 SGHDN, CDR2 FVKESK. The CDR3 reads CAMSEGSNTGELFF. The CDR3 bases are TGTGCCATGTCGGAGGGGAGCAACACCGGGGAGCTGTTTTTT. Full variable domain (remainder filled in from reference TRBV14 and TRBJ2-2): EAGVTQFPSHSVIEKGQTVTLRCDPISGHDNLYWYRRVMGKEIKFLLHFVKESKQDESGMPNNRFLAERTGGTYSTLKVQPAELEDSGVYFCAMSEGSNTGELFFGEGSRLTVL.

This clone was seen once. The rearrangement links TRBV5-1 to TRBJ1-1, with no clear D. V dropped 0 bases and J dropped 0 bases, with 3 bases sitting between them. Germline CDR1 reads SGHRS; CDR2 reads YFSETQ. This CDR3 is built from 13 residues. The CDR3 DNA reads TGCGCCAGCAGCTTGGTAGTGAACACTGAAGCTTTCTTT. The encoded protein is CASSLVVNTEAFF.

This chain links TRBV28 with TRBJ1-1; 9 nucleotides align to TRBD1. In germline, CDR1 is MDHEN, CDR2 SYDVKM. The V segment lost 2 bases and the J segment 4 bases; nucleotides outside the gene matches: 8. The CDR3 is 16 residues long. In DNA, the CDR3 is TGTGCCAGCAGTTTAAGGCCGGGACAGGGACCCACTGAAGCTTTCTTT. Its protein product is CASSLRPGQGPTEAFF.

The chain is built from TRBV6-6 and TRBJ1-3, with unresolved D. The CDR3 totals 15 residues. The V end was cut by 2 bases, the J end by 1 base, with 9 bases between. Germline V lookup: CDR1 MNHNY, CDR2 SVGAGI (reference sequence). In nucleotides, the CDR3 is TGTGCCAGCAGTTACCAGATATCTTCTGGAAACACCATATATTTT. Encoded protein: CASSYQISSGNTIYF.

This clone was observed a single time. The V call is TRBV27, the J call TRBJ2-1; the match to TRBD2 covers 9 bases. The CDR3 runs to 18 residues. With 0 bases clipped from V and 8 bases from J, the junction kept 14 bases outside the gene matches. Looked up from germline, CDR1 is MNHEY and CDR2 is SMNVEV (reference sequence). Here the CDR3 DNA reads TGTGCCAGCAGTTTATCCATTGCTAGCGGGATTTTTATGTATGAGCAGTTCTTC. This encodes CASSLSIASGIFMYEQFF.

The rearrangement uses TRBV2 and TRBJ1-2, with TRBD1 identical over 9 bases. This CDR3 has 14 residues. CDR1 and CDR2 from the germline V gene are SNHLY and FYNNEI. V lost 5 bases to trimming and J lost 6 bases; unmatched junction nucleotides: 7. CDR3 amino acids: CASSSGQGRNGYTF. In DNA form, the CDR3 reads TGTGCCAGCAGTTCCGGACAGGGGAGAAATGGCTACACCTTC. Supplemented by reference TRBV2 and TRBJ1-2, the full variable domain reads EPEVTQTPSHQVTQMGQEVILRCVPISNHLYFYWYRQILGQKVEFLVSFYNNEISEKSEIFDDQFSVERPDGSNFTLKIRSTKLEDSAMYFCASSSGQGRNGYTFGSGTRLTVV.

V gene TRBV7-8 combines with J gene TRBJ2-7; 13 bases align to TRBD2. The CDR3 spans 18 residues. The V gene's germline CDR1 is SGHVS and CDR2 FQNEAQ. V gave up 1 base and J gave up 4 bases; unmatched junction bases: 10. The CDR3 coding sequence is TGTGCCAGCAGCTTAGTTCCCCCCACGGGACTAGCGGGATACGAGCAGTACTTC. Encoded protein: CASSLVPPTGLAGYEQYF.

The rearrangement joins TRBV7-3 to TRBJ2-3; D remains ambiguous. CDR1 SGHTA and CDR2 FQGTGA come from the germline V gene. With 2 bases removed from V and 1 base from J, the gap between germline ends came to 7 bases. The CDR3 is 14 amino acids. CDR3 sequence (DNA): TGTGCCAGCAGCTTAGAACATGGCACAGATACGCAGTATTTT. Residues: CASSLEHGTDTQYF.